Listed below are T cell receptor beta chains from one sample, sequenced in a study of identical twins. Each CDR3 protein is one row after TCRdb ran MiXCR on the 5' RACE reads. This table holds approximately 470,000 distinct CDR3 sequences, 13% to 15% found once. A further study also used this sample, focusing on yellow fever vaccine responses in identical twins.

Specimen: CD4+ T cells sorted from blood. These receptors came from a woman younger than 35 in good health. The CDR3 runs from the conserved cysteine through the conserved F or W. A D gene is named only where the DNA matches it firmly. Size is omitted from some rows. Given values are once, few, many or a class for expanded clones.

V	J	D	length	size	CDR3	DNA
TRBV5-1	TRBJ2-3	.	14	.	CASSLDIPRDTQYF	TGCGCCAGCAGCTTGGATATCCCCCGGGATACGCAGTATTTT
TRBV6-1	TRBJ1-2	.	15	many	CASSLGDGGANGYTF	TGTGCCAGCAGCCTCGGCGATGGGGGGGCTAATGGCTACACCTTC
TRBV20-1	TRBJ2-5	TRBD2	14	.	CSARLAGRRETQYF	TGCAGTGCTAGACTAGCGGGGCGTAGGGAGACCCAGTACTTC
TRBV28	TRBJ2-2	TRBD2	15	.	CASLPGGLETGELFF	TGTGCCAGCCTCCCCGGGGGGTTAGAAACCGGGGAGCTGTTTTTT
TRBV5-1	TRBJ2-1	TRBD2	19	.	CASSLTTRSGGAAYNEQFF	TGCGCCAGCAGCCTGACGACTCGTAGCGGGGGGGCCGCCTACAATGAGCAGTTCTTC
TRBV19	TRBJ2-1	.	15	few	CASTPTILSYNEQFF	TGTGCCAGTACCCCGACGATACTCTCCTACAATGAGCAGTTCTTC
TRBV5-6	TRBJ2-7	TRBD2	15	.	CASNQGTRSSYEQYF	TGTGCCAGCAACCAAGGGACTAGGAGCTCCTACGAGCAGTACTTC
TRBV9	TRBJ2-5	TRBD1	14	.	CASSVSGGRETQYF	TGTGCCAGCAGCGTTTCAGGGGGCCGAGAGACCCAGTACTTC
TRBV11-2	TRBJ2-1	.	16	few	CASSLWVAVTYNEQFF	TGTGCCAGCAGCTTATGGGTGGCCGTAACCTACAATGAGCAGTTCTTC
TRBV5-1	TRBJ2-2	.	15	.	CASSLSLGGTGELFF	TGCGCCAGCAGCTTGTCCCTTGGTGGCACCGGGGAGCTGTTTTTT
TRBV7-9	TRBJ1-6	.	11	.	CASSTGGDLHF	TGTGCCAGCAGCACGGGGGGGGACCTCCACTTT
TRBV7-9	TRBJ2-7	.	13	few	CASSLKGAGEQYF	TGTGCCAGCAGCTTAAAAGGGGCAGGCGAGCAGTACTTC
TRBV29-1	TRBJ2-3	TRBD2	15	.	CSVAGLAGPTDTQYF	TGCAGCGTGGCCGGCTTAGCGGGTCCCACAGATACGCAGTATTTT
TRBV3-1	TRBJ2-5	TRBD1	16	few	CASSSGQGVGQETQYF	TGTGCCAGCAGCTCGGGACAGGGGGTGGGTCAAGAGACCCAGTACTTC
TRBV10-3	TRBJ2-2	TRBD1	14	.	CAIRWDRAAGELFF	TGTGCCATCAGATGGGACAGGGCGGCCGGGGAGCTGTTTTTT
TRBV6-7	TRBJ2-1	.	13	many	CASSYDRYNEQFF	TGTGCCAGCAGTTACGACAGATACAATGAGCAGTTCTTC
TRBV3-1	TRBJ2-1	TRBD2	16	few	CASSDGLAGVLSEQFF	TGTGCCAGCAGCGACGGACTAGCGGGGGTTTTGAGTGAGCAGTTCTTC
TRBV12-3/TRBV12-4	TRBJ1-1	.	15	.	CASSPRGGADTEAFF	TGTGCCAGCAGTCCCCGGGGGGGCGCGGACACTGAAGCTTTCTTT
TRBV20-1	TRBJ1-6	TRBD1	14	.	CSASPGTDNSPLHF	TGCAGTGCTAGTCCCGGGACAGATAATTCACCCCTCCACTTT
TRBV4-1	TRBJ2-1	TRBD2	16	few	CASSQGGGGAYNEQFF	TGCGCCAGCAGCCAGGGAGGCGGGGGGGCCTACAATGAGCAGTTCTTC
TRBV6-2/TRBV6-3	TRBJ1-2	TRBD1	15	.	CASRPFGTGTYGYTF	TGTGCCAGCAGGCCGTTCGGGACAGGGACCTATGGCTACACCTTC
TRBV14	TRBJ2-2	TRBD2	15	few	CASSIRTSGSGELFF	TGTGCCAGCAGCATACGGACTAGCGGGAGTGGGGAGCTGTTTTTT
TRBV10-3	TRBJ2-1	TRBD2	13	few	CATERESYNEQFF	TGTGCCACCGAGCGGGAATCGTACAATGAGCAGTTCTTC
TRBV6-5	TRBJ2-3	.	15	few	CASSYGGASTDTQYF	TGTGCCAGCAGTTACGGGGGCGCTAGCACAGATACGCAGTATTTT
TRBV20-1	TRBJ2-5	TRBD2	13	.	CSAPSGGKETQYF	TGCAGTGCTCCCAGCGGGGGTAAAGAGACCCAGTACTTC
TRBV10-3	TRBJ2-7	.	12	few	CAISEGTYEQYF	TGTGCCATCAGTGAGGGTACCTACGAGCAGTACTTC
TRBV29-1	TRBJ2-1	TRBD2	18	many	CSAHPRTSGDVGRNEQFF	TGCAGCGCCCACCCCCGGACTAGCGGGGACGTCGGGCGGAATGAGCAGTTCTTC
TRBV6-1	TRBJ2-2	TRBD2	15	few	CASRSGRANTGELFF	TGTGCCAGCAGGAGCGGGAGGGCGAACACCGGGGAGCTGTTTTTT
TRBV6-1	TRBJ2-1	TRBD1	16	few	CASSQQGALSYNEQFF	TGTGCCAGCAGTCAGCAGGGGGCTTTGTCCTACAATGAGCAGTTCTTC
TRBV6-2/TRBV6-3	TRBJ2-1	TRBD2	17	few	CASSNTLAGGPYNEQFF	TGTGCCAGCAGCAACACGCTAGCGGGAGGACCCTACAATGAGCAGTTCTTC
TRBV7-3	TRBJ2-1	.	15	.	CASSPSSSTYNEQFF	TGTGCCAGCAGCCCAAGTAGTTCTACCTACAATGAGCAGTTCTTC
TRBV9	TRBJ2-6	.	15	few	CASSVMGSGANVLTF	TGTGCCAGCAGCGTTATGGGATCTGGGGCCAACGTCCTGACTTTC
TRBV13	TRBJ2-3	.	15	.	CASSLAGVTTDTQYF	TGTGCCAGCAGCTTAGCGGGAGTTACTACAGATACGCAGTATTTT
TRBV7-2	TRBJ2-3	.	13	.	CASSLSGSDTQYF	TGTGCCAGCAGCTTGTCAGGGTCAGATACGCAGTATTTT
TRBV11-2	TRBJ2-3	TRBD2	16	.	CASSPRTSSFGGTQYF	TGTGCCAGCAGCCCCCGGACTAGCTCTTTCGGTGGTACGCAGTATTTT
TRBV18	TRBJ1-4	.	14	.	CASSQKSTSEKLFF	TGTGCCAGCTCACAGAAGTCCACATCTGAAAAACTGTTTTTT
TRBV20-1	TRBJ2-7	.	13	.	CSARVNQDYEQYF	TGCAGTGCTAGAGTTAACCAAGACTACGAGCAGTACTTC
TRBV2	TRBJ2-6	.	16	few	CASSSEPLAGANVLTF	TGTGCCAGCAGTTCCGAACCCCTAGCTGGGGCCAACGTCCTGACTTTC
TRBV5-6	TRBJ2-1	.	14	.	CASTSRGNHNEQFF	TGTGCCAGCACCAGCCGGGGGAACCACAATGAGCAGTTCTTC
TRBV6-6	TRBJ2-5	.	13	few	CASSFTIQETQYF	TGTGCCAGCAGTTTCACTATTCAAGAGACCCAGTACTTC
TRBV30	TRBJ1-6	.	13	.	CAWSSRGESPLHF	TGTGCCTGGAGTTCTAGGGGTGAATCACCCCTCCACTTT
TRBV28	TRBJ2-7	.	14	many	CASSLRAGSYEQYF	TGTGCCAGCAGTTTAAGAGCCGGCTCCTACGAGCAGTACTTC
TRBV6-2/TRBV6-3	TRBJ2-3	.	11	.	CASGSSPTQYF	TGTGCCAGCGGGTCATCTCCTACGCAGTATTTT
TRBV5-6	TRBJ2-4	.	16	few	CASTPQGGLAKNIQYF	TGTGCCAGCACCCCTCAGGGCGGACTAGCCAAAAACATTCAGTACTTC
TRBV12-3/TRBV12-4	TRBJ2-6	.	17	.	CASSDTTGHSGANVLTF	TGTGCCAGCAGTGACACCACAGGGCACTCTGGGGCCAACGTCCTGACTTTC